Shown below are 3 T cell receptor beta chains from a single sample sequenced in a study of T cells in Graves' hyperthyroidism and ophthalmopathy. TCR beta CDR3 regions were amplified from RNA. In the first-round RT-PCR of the TCR CDR3, the HTBI primer set was used. TCRdb processed the multiplex PCR reads anew with MiXCR; each CDR3 protein has one entry. The data hold some 600,000 distinct CDR3 sequences, with about 15% observed a single time. Sequencing input: blood. The receptors derive from a woman under 40 with Graves' hyperthyroidism that later progressed to Graves' ophthalmopathy.

This clonotype was observed a handful of times. The chain combines TRBV5-8 with TRBJ1-2; 9 bases are shared with TRBD1. Germline assignment: CDR1 SGHTS and CDR2 YDEGEE. V was clipped by 4 bases and J by 10 bases; unmatched bases: 14. The CDR3 is made up of 15 amino acids. This CDR3 reads CASSEPGTGLRDYTF. The CDR3 DNA is TGTGCCAGCAGCGAACCCGGGACAGGGCTAAGGGACTACACCTTC.

This clonotype was seen ten or more times. This chain links TRBV28 with TRBJ1-3; D may be TRBD1 (5 bases). This CDR3 comprises 16 residues. The germline gives CDR1 MDHEN, CDR2 SYDVKM. Trimming took off 4 bases at V and 0 bases at J, with 13 bases between the two ends. The CDR3 DNA sequence: TGTGCCAGCAGTTCTCCGGGACCGAGCTCTGGAAACACCATATATTTT. Its translation is CASSSPGPSSGNTIYF.

This clonotype has a handful of counts. The chain recombines TRBV6-5 with TRBJ2-7; D is possibly TRBD1 (5 bases). Looked up from germline, CDR1 is MNHEY and CDR2 is SVGAGI. The CDR3 sequence is 14 residues long. Between the trimmed V and J ends, which lost 2 bases and 1 base, there was a span of 9 bases. CDR3 bases: TGTGCCAGCAGTTACCAGGACACGTCCTACGAGCAGTACTTC. Its protein is CASSYQDTSYEQYF.